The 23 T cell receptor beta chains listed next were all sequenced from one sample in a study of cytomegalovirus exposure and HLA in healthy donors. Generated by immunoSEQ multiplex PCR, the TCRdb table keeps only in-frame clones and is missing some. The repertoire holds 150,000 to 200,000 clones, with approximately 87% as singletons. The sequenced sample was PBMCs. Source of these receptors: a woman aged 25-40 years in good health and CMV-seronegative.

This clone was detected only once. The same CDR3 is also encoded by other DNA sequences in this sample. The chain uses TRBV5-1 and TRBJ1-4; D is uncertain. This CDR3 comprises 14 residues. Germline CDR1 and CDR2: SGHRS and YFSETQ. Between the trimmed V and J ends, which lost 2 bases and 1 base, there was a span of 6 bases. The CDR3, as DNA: TGCGCCAGCAGCTTAGCGGGAACTAATGAAAAACTGTTTTTT. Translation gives CASSLAGTNEKLFF.

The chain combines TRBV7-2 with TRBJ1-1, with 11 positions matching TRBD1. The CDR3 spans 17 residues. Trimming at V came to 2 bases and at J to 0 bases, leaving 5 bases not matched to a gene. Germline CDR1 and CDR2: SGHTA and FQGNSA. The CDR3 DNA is TGTGCCAGCAGCTTACGGACAGGGGGCCTCATGAACACTGAAGCTTTCTTT. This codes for CASSLRTGGLMNTEAFF. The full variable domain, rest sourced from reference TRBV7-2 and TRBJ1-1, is GAGVSQSPSNKVTEKGKDVELRCDPISGHTALYWYRQSLGQGLEFLIYFQGNSAPDKSGLPSDRFSAERTGGSVSTLTIQRTQQEDSAVYLCASSLRTGGLMNTEAFFGQGTRLTVV.

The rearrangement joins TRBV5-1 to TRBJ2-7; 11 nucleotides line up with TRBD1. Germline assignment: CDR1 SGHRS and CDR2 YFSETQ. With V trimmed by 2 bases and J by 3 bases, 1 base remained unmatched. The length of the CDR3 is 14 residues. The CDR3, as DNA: TGCGCCAGCAGCTTTGGGACAGGGGGCTACGAGCAGTACTTC. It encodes CASSFGTGGYEQYF.

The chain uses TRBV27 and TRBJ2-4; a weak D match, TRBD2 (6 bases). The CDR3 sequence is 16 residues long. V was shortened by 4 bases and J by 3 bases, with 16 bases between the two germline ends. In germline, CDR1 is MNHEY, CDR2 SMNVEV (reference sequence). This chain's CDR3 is CASSSPRGAGKNIQYF. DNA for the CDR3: TGTGCCAGCAGTTCCCCTCGCGGGGCCGGCAAAAACATTCAGTACTTC.

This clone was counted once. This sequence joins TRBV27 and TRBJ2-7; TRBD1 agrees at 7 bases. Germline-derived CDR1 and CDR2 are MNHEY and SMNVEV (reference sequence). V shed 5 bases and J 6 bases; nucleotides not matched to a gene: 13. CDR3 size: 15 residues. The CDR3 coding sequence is TGTGCCAGCAGTCTCCTGACAGGGAAAGTCGCCGAGCAGTACTTC. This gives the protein CASSLLTGKVAEQYF.

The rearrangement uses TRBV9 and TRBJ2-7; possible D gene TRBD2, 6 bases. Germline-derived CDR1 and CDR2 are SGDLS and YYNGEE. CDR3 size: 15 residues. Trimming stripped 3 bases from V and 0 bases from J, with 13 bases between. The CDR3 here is CASSAQAGTSYEQYF. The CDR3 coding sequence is TGTGCCAGCAGCGCACAAGCGGGTACCTCCTACGAGCAGTACTTC.

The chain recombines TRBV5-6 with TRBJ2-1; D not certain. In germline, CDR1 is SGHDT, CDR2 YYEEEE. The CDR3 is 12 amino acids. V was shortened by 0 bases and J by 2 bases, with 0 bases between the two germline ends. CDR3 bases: TGTGCCAGCAGCTTGGCCTACAATGAGCAGTTCTTC. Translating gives CASSLAYNEQFF.

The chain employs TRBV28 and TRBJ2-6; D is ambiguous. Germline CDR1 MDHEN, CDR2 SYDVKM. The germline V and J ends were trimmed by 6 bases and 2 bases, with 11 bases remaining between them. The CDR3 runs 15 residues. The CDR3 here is CASRDPRAGANVLTF. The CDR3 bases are TGTGCCAGCAGAGACCCCCGGGCTGGGGCCAACGTCCTGACTTTC.

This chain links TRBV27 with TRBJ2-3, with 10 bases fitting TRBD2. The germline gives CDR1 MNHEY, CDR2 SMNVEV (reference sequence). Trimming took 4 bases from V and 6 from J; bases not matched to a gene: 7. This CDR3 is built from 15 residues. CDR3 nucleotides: TGTGCCAGCAGTTACACAGCGGGAGGGCTTGATACGCAGTATTTT. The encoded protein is CASSYTAGGLDTQYF.

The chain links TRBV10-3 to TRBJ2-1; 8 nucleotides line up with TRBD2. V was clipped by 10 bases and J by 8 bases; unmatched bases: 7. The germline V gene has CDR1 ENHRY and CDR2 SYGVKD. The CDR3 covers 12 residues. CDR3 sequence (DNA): TGTGCCACCGCGGGGGGAATGGATGAGCAGTTCTTC. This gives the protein CATAGGMDEQFF.

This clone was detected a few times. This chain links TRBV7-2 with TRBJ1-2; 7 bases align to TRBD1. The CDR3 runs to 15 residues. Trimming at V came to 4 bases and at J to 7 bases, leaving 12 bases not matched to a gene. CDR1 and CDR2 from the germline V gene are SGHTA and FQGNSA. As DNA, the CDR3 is TGTGCCAGCAGCTCCTCGGTGACAGGGATCGGTGGCTACACCTTC. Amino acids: CASSSSVTGIGGYTF.

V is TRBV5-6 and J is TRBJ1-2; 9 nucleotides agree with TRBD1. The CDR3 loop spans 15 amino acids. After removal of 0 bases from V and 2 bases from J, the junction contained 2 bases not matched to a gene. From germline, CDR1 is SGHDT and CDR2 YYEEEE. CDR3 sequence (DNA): TGTGCCAGCAGCTTGGGTGGGACAGGGAACTATGGCTACACCTTC. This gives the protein CASSLGGTGNYGYTF.

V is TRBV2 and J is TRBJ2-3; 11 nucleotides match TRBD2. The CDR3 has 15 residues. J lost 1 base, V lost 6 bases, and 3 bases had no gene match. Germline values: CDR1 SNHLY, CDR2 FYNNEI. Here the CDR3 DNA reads TGTGCCAGCAGAAAACTAGCGGGAGGCACAGATACGCAGTATTTT. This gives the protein CASRKLAGGTDTQYF.

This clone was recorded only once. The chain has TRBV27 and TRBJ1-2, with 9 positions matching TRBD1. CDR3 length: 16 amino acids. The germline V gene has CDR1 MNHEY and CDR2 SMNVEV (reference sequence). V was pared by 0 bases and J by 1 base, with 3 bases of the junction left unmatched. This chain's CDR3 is CASSLSRQGGNYGYTF. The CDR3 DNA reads TGTGCCAGCAGTTTATCGCGACAGGGGGGTAACTATGGCTACACCTTC.

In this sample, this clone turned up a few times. DNA for the CDR3: TGTGCCAGCAGCTTTAACGCGAACACTGAAGCTTTCTTT. Its translation: CASSFNANTEAFF. The V gene is TRBV7-9, the J gene TRBJ1-1; D unclear. This CDR3 has 13 residues. The germline V gene encodes CDR1 SEHNR and CDR2 FQNEAQ (reference sequence). V lost 3 bases to trimming and J lost 1 base, with 6 bases between them. The variable domain in full, completed from reference TRBV7-9 and TRBJ1-1, reads DTGVSQNPRHKITKRGQNVTFRCDPISEHNRLYWYRQTLGQGPEFLTYFQNEAQLEKSRLLSDRFSAERPKGSFSTLEIQRTEQGDSAMYLCASSFNANTEAFFGQGTRLTVV.

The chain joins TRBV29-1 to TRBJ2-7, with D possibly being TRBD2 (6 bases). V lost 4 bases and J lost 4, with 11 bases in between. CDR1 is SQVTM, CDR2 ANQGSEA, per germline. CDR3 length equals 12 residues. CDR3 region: CSVGPGVYEQYF. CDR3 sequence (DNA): TGCAGCGTTGGTCCGGGGGTTTACGAGCAGTACTTC.

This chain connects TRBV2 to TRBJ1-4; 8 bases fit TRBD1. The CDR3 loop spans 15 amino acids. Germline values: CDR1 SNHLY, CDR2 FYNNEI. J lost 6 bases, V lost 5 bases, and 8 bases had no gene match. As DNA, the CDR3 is TGTGCCAGCAGTAAGGTGGCACAGGGGGATGAAAAACTGTTTTTT. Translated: CASSKVAQGDEKLFF.

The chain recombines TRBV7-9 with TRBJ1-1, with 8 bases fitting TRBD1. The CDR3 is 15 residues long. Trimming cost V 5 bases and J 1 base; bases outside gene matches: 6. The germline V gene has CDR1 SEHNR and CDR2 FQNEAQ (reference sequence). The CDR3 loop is CASSPQGARNTEAFF. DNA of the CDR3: TGTGCCAGCAGCCCTCAGGGGGCGAGGAACACTGAAGCTTTCTTT.

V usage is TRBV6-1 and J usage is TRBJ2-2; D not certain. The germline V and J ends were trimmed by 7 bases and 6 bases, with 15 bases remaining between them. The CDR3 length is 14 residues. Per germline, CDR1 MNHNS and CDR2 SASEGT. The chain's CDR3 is CASILVSSSGELFF. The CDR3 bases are TGTGCCAGCATTCTCGTTAGCAGCTCCGGGGAGCTGTTTTTT.

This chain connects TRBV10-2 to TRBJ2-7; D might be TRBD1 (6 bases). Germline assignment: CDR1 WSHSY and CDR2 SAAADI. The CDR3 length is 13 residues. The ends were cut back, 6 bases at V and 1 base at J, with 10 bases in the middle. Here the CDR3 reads CASSGQLSYEQYF. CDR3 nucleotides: TGCGCCAGCAGCGGACAGCTTTCCTACGAGCAGTACTTC.

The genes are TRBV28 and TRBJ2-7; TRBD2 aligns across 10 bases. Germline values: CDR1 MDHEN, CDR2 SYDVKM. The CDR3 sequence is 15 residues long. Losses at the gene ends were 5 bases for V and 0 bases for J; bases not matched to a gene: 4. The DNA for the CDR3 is TGTGCCAGCAGTAAACTAGCGGGGTACTCCTACGAGCAGTACTTC. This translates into CASSKLAGYSYEQYF.

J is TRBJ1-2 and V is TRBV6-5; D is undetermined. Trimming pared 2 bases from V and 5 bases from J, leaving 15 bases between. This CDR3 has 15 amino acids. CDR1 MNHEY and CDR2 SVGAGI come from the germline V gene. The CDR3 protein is CASSYTPPSRYGYTF. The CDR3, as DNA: TGTGCCAGCAGTTACACTCCACCGAGCAGATATGGCTACACCTTC.

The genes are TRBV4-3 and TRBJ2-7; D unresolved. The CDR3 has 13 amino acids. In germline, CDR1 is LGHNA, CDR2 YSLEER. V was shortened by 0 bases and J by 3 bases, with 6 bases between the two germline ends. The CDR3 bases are TGCGCCAGCAGCCAAGATAAACTCTACGAGCAGTACTTC. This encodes CASSQDKLYEQYF.